This T cell receptor beta chain was sequenced during a study of T cells in localized non-small cell lung cancer. V lost 5 bases and J 0 bases, leaving 11 bases between the germline ends. Germline V gene lookup returns CDR1 SNHLY and CDR2 FYNNEI. This CDR3 spans 15 amino acids. Clones were sequenced by immunoSEQ multiplex PCR, and TCRdb holds only the in-frame ones, with some missing. This table has about 14,000 clones, roughly 84% appearing once. Findings and caveats of the study: Higher adjacent-lung clonality was associated with shorter survival. The study detected a median roughly 61 of the top 100 tumor clones in adjacent lung. The greatest T cell clonality was found in uninvolved adjacent lung (higher than in tumor).

To note about this clone: As yet, its antigen is unknown.

The receptor was isolated from a female donor older than 55 with stage I squamous cell lung carcinoma. The V gene is TRBV2, the J gene TRBJ1-5, with D maybe TRBD1 (6 bases). The source was peripheral blood, collected before any cancer treatment. The CDR3 nucleotides are TGTGCCAGCAGTTACCAGGGGAGTAGCAATCAGCCCCAGCATTTT. Translation: CASSYQGSSNQPQHF. The full variable domain, in which reference TRBV2 and TRBJ1-5 provide the parts outside the CDR3, is EPEVTQTPSHQVTQMGQEVILRCVPISNHLYFYWYRQILGQKVEFLVSFYNNEISEKSEIFDDQFSVERPDGSNFTLKIRSTKLEDSAMYFCASSYQGSSNQPQHFGDGTRLSIL.